Listed below are T cell receptor beta chains from one sample, sequenced in a study of regulatory T cells in long-lasting Graves disease. TCRdb processed the multiplex PCR reads anew with MiXCR; each CDR3 protein has one entry. The sample records about 500,000 distinct CDR3 sequences, more than 10% being singletons. The data also belong to a second study, concerning T cells in Graves' hyperthyroidism and ophthalmopathy.

Sequenced here: peripheral blood mononuclear cells (PBMCs), sampled at new diagnosis, from a patient treated with antithyroid drugs. These receptors all stem from a woman aged 25 to 39 with Graves disease. Both conserved end residues are part of each CDR3.

CDR3aa: CASSDRTGEFEQFF; v_gene: TRBV7-2
CDR3aa: CASSLGSGHAMEPMNTEAFF; v_gene: TRBV7-9
CDR3aa: CASSFGGSWADTQYF; v_gene: TRBV7-2
CDR3aa: CASSITSRGRDGYTF; v_gene: TRBV19
CDR3aa: CASSQVVNKGYSNQPQHF; v_gene: TRBV4-1
CDR3aa: CATRGHSNQPQHF; v_gene: TRBV6-1
CDR3aa: CASSGTINKEDTEAFF; v_gene: TRBV12-3/TRBV12-4
CDR3aa: CASSPGRSIYGYTF; v_gene: TRBV7-6
CDR3aa: CASGRWGGGLGDTIYF; v_gene: TRBV7-2
CDR3aa: CASSSRTGTYNEQFF; v_gene: TRBV7-9
CDR3aa: CATSIPMGVRENEKLFF; v_gene: TRBV15
CDR3aa: CASSYRQAIPYEQYF; v_gene: TRBV6-5
CDR3aa: CASSPPGLNEQFF; v_gene: TRBV18
CDR3aa: CSALRTRDTGATNEKLFF; v_gene: TRBV20-1
CDR3aa: CASDVETRGTGELFF; v_gene: TRBV12-3/TRBV12-4
CDR3aa: CASSQGTSSEGWLTAQYF; v_gene: TRBV4-3
CDR3aa: CASSFLDSSGTGELFF; v_gene: TRBV28
CDR3aa: CSALTGGTEAFF; v_gene: TRBV20-1
CDR3aa: CASSKPLTLMGQETQYF; v_gene: TRBV19
CDR3aa: CASSEGQSTSYNEQFF; v_gene: TRBV11-2
CDR3aa: CASSLSGGTAPQHF; v_gene: TRBV28
CDR3aa: CASSFPGLAGVAQYF; v_gene: TRBV28
CDR3aa: CASSLSIVAGRNIQYF; v_gene: TRBV3-1
CDR3aa: CASSTPKGSRTNEKLFF; v_gene: TRBV7-9
CDR3aa: CASRLRDRADGYTF; v_gene: TRBV27
CDR3aa: CASSQKRGGVYNEQFF; v_gene: TRBV4-2
CDR3aa: CASSVYVQETQYF; v_gene: TRBV2
CDR3aa: CASSVDGFGTGENTEAFF; v_gene: TRBV9
CDR3aa: CASSTGTSGMGYF; v_gene: TRBV2
CDR3aa: CSVPGGVVPSDTQYF; v_gene: TRBV20-1
CDR3aa: CASSRTRVSNEQFF; v_gene: TRBV27
CDR3aa: CASSQGTVGQETQYF; v_gene: TRBV3-1
CDR3aa: CASSLRQDTQYF; v_gene: TRBV12-3/TRBV12-4
CDR3aa: CASSFLVGISGANVLTF; v_gene: TRBV11-2
CDR3aa: CASSSRLAGADTQYF; v_gene: TRBV11-2
CDR3aa: CASQQVASFNFRSYEQYF; v_gene: TRBV7-9
CDR3aa: CASSSGGREHPYEQYF; v_gene: TRBV5-1
CDR3aa: CASSSVRRNTEAFF; v_gene: TRBV28
CDR3aa: CASRPGLAGGPPDEQFF; v_gene: TRBV2
CDR3aa: CSARVTATSYEQYF; v_gene: TRBV20-1
CDR3aa: CASNPTGTGVTYNEQFF; v_gene: TRBV12-3/TRBV12-4
CDR3aa: CASSLGRQGFQPQHF; v_gene: TRBV7-8
CDR3aa: CASSPPRGADYGYTF; v_gene: TRBV19
CDR3aa: CASSMGGQLIQPQHF; v_gene: TRBV19
CDR3aa: CASSLRQPAGYTF; v_gene: TRBV28
CDR3aa: CASSSTGGFRNEQFF; v_gene: TRBV5-4
CDR3aa: CASSPGPGDGYTF; v_gene: TRBV19
CDR3aa: CASSERYSPLHF; v_gene: TRBV10-2
CDR3aa: CAISESTRADTQYF; v_gene: TRBV10-3
CDR3aa: CASSFGLSYEQYF; v_gene: TRBV12-3/TRBV12-4
CDR3aa: CASGFGDTQYF; v_gene: TRBV12-5
CDR3aa: CASTPLRDTFYEQYF; v_gene: TRBV6-1
CDR3aa: CASSPRTEMNTEAFF; v_gene: TRBV7-8